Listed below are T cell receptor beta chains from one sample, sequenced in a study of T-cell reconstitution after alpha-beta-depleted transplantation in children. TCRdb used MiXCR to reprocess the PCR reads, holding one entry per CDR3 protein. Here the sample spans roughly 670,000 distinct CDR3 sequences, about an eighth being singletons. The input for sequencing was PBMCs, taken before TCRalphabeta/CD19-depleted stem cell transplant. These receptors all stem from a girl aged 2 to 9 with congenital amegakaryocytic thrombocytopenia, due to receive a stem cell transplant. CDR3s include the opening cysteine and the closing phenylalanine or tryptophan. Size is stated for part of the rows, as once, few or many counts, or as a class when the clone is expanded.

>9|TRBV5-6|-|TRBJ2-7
CASTSGKYF
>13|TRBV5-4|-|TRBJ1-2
CASSFRSDYGYTF
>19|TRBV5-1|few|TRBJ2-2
CASSATRPRGLVSSGELFF
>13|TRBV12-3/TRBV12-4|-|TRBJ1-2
CASTIGWVYGYTF
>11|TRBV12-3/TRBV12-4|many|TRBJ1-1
CASISTHEAFF
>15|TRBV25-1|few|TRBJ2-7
CASSEWAAGSYEQYF
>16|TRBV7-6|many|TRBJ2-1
CASSLGGSEGYNEQFF
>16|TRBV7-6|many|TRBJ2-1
CASTPQRGGFYNEQFF
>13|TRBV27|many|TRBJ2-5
CASSRDYPGTQYF
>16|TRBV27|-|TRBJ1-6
CASSFWTSSYNSPLHF
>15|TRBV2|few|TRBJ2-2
CASRRRTGISGELFF
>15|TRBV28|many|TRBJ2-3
CASRGQSFLIDTQYF
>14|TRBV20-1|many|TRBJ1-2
CSARVSTTGASYTF
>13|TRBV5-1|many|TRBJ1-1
CASSRPQGTEAFF
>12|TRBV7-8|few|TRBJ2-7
CASSPGQYEQYF
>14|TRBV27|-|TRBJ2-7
CASSLRLGPFEQYF
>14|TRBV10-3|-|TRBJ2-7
CAIRIAGDYYEQYF
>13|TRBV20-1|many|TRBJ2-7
CSARVRQTNEQYF
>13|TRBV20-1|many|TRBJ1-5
CSAMGGGNQPQHF
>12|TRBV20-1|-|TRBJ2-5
CSATDSKETQYF
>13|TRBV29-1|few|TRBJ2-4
CSVGAGGDNIQYF
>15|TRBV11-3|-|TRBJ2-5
CASSPSWQPQETQYF
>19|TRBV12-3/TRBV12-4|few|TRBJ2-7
CASSPSGLAGDQRWYEQYF
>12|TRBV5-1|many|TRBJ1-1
CASSQRNGEAFF
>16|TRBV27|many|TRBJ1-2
CASSLLGGRSNYGYTF
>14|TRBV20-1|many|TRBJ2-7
CSARGQDHTYEQYF
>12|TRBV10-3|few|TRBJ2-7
CAISTGADEQYF
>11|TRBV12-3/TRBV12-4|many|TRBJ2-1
CASSLSGGEFF
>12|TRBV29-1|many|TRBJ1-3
CSVRVTGNTIYF
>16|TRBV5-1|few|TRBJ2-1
CASSTGQGISYNEQFF
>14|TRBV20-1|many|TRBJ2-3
CSVVSSGSTDTQYF
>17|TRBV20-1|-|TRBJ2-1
CSARVNSGAISYNEQFF
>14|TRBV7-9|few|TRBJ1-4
CASSPRDGYEKLFF
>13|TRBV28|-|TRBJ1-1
CASSPSPNTEAFF
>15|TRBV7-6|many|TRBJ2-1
CASSLVAGGGGEQFF
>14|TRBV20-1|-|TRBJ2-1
CSASWDPIYGEQFF
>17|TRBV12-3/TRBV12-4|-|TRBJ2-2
CASSLRALGVYPRELFF
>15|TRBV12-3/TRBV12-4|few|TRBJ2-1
CASSARTSGYNEQFF
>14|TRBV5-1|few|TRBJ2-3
CASNSGTGTDTQYF
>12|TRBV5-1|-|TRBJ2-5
CASGTEQETQYF
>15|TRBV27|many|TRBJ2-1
CASSGDRGPYNEQFF
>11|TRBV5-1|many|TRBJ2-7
CASKQDYEQYF
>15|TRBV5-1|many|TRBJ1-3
CASRIDTYSGNTIYF
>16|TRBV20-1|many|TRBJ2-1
CSARVQDREFYNEQFF
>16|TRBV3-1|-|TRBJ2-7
CASSQGTGGYTYEQYF
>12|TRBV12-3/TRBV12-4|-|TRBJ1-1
CASSLTTGVAFF
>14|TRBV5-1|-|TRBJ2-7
CASSLVSATYEQYF
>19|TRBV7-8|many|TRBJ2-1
CASNLLRGPKPPDYNEQFF
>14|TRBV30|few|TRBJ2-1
CAWSGLERGNEQFF
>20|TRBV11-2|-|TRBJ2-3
CASSLDSLQPSGGNTDTQYF
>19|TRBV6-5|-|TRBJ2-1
CASSYRLHVETGVGNEQFF
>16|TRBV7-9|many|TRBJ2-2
CASSRLGQDGTGELFF
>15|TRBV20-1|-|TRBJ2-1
CSAESYLSANNEQFF
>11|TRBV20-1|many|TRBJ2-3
CSAAYTDTQYF